This T cell receptor beta chain was sequenced for a study of regulatory T cells in long-lasting Graves disease. Time point specified: newly diagnosed GD, antithyroid drugs for less than 3 months. There was RNA extracted from PBMCs, and the TCR library was made from it. Through Arm-PCR of CDR3 regions and iRepertoire HTBI primers, TCR beta libraries were built. Using its own MiXCR run on the multiplex PCR reads, TCRdb lists one record per CDR3 protein. Of under 800,000 distinct CDR3 sequences listed, roughly 16% are singletons. At least ten counts were recorded for this clonotype. Germline V gene lookup returns CDR1 LGHDT and CDR2 YNNKEL (reference sequence). This CDR3 is built from 13 residues. The ends were cut back, 1 base at V and 7 bases at J, with 11 bases in the middle. The sample was also linked to a second study, of T cells in Graves' hyperthyroidism and ophthalmopathy.

The chain links TRBV3-1 to TRBJ2-7; D possibly corresponds to TRBD1 (6 bases). The sequence came from a woman in her twenties or thirties with Graves disease. The source material was peripheral blood mononuclear cells (PBMCs), sampled at new diagnosis, from a patient treated with antithyroid drugs. The DNA of the CDR3 is TGTGCCAGCAGCCAAGCACAGGGTGGGGAGCAGTACTTC. Amino acid sequence: CASSQAQGGEQYF.